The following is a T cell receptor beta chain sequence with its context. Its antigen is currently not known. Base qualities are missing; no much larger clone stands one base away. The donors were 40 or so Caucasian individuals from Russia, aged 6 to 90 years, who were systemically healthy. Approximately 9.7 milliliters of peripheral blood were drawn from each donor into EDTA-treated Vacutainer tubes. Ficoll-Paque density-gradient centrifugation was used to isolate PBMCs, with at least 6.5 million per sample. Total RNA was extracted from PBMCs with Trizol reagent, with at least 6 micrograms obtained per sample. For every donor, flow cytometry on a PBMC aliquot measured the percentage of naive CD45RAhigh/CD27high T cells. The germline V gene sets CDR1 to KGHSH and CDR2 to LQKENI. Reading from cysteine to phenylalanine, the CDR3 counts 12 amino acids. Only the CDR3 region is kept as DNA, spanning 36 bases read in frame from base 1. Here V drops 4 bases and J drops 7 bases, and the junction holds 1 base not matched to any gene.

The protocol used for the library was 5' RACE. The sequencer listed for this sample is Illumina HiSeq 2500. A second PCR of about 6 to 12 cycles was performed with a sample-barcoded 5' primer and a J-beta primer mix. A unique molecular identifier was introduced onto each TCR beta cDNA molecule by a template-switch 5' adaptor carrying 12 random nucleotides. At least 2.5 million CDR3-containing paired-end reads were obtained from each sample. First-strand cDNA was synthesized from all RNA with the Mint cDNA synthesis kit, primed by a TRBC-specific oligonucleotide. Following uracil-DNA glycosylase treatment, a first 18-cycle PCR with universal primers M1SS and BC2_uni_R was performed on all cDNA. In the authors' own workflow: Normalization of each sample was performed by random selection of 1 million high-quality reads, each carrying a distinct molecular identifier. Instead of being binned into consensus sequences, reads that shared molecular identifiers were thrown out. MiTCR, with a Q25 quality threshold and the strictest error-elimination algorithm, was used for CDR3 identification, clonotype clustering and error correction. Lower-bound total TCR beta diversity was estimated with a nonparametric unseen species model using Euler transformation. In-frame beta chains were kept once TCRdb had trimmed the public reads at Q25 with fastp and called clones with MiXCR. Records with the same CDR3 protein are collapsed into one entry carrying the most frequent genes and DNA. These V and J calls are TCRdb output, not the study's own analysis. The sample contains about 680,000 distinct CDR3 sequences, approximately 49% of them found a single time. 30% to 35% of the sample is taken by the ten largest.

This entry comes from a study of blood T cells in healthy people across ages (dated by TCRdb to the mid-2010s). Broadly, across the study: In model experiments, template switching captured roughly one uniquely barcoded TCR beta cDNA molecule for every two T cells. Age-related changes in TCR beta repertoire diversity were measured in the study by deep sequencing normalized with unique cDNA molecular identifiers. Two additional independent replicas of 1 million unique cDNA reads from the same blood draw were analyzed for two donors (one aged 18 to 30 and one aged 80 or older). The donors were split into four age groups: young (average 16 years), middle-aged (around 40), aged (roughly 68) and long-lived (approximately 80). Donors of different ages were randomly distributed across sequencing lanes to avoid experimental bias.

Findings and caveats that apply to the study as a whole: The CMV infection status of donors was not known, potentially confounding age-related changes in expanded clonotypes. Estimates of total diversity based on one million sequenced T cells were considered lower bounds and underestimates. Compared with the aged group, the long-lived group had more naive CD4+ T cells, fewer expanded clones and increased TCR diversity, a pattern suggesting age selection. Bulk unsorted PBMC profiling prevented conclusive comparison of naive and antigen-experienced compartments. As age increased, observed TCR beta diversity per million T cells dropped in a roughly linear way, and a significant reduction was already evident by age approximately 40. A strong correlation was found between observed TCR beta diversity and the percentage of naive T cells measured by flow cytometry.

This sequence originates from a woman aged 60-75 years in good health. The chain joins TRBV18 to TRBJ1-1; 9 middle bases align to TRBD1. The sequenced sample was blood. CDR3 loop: CASSRGQGEAFF. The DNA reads TGTGCCAGCTCACGGGGACAGGGTGAAGCTTTCTTT.